The present T cell receptor (beta chain) was sequenced within a study of OX40 agonist ivuxolimab in advanced cancers. Turning to the study itself: The patients got ivuxolimab, which is an agonistic anti-OX40 (CD134) antibody. The eligibility criteria allowed prior anti-PD-1, anti-PD-L1 or anti-CTLA-4 therapy, and under 50% had some.

The data were produced by immunoSEQ multiplex PCR, yet TCRdb's version contains in-frame clones alone and is incomplete. The sample contains 55,000 to 90,000 clones, 88% of which appear only once. Enrollment shut out patients with autoimmune disease history or systemic immunosuppression. Collection of blood occurred at baseline, at cycle 4 day 1, and at cycle 7 day 1. CDR1 is SGHTA, CDR2 FQGNSA, per germline. Trimming took 8 bases from V and 0 from J, leaving 13 bases between them. The CDR3 runs 14 residues. The chain employs TRBV7-2 and TRBJ1-1; tentative D call: TRBD1 (6 bases). This specimen was CD4+ or CD8+ T cells sorted from blood, taken in a trial of the OX40 agonist ivuxolimab. The receptor was derived from an adult with an advanced solid tumor such as melanoma, head and neck, liver or kidney cancer. The CDR3: CASAWDTMNTEAFF. The CDR3 DNA sequence: TGTGCCAGCGCTTGGGACACAATGAACACTGAAGCTTTCTTT.